The rows below give T cell receptor beta chains drawn from one sample of a study of blood T cell repertoires in COVID-19. Method: immunoSEQ multiplex PCR; TCRdb's copy keeps in-frame clones and lacks some. This sample carries roughly 97,000 clones, 90% of them seen once, and the ten largest clones take about 1.7%. Material: peripheral blood. The receptors were sampled from a man between 60 and 75 years old with acute or convalescent COVID-19. Each CDR3 is given with its conserved first and last residue. D genes are given only for firm matches. The size entry is marked missing in some rows and otherwise reads once, few, many or a size class.

d_call clone_size j_call v_call cdr3_aa cdr3_nt
TRBD1 - TRBJ1-3 TRBV10-3 CAIRGDSSGNTIYF TGTGCCATCAGAGGGGACAGCTCTGGAAACACCATATATTTT
- - TRBJ2-5 TRBV11-2 CASSLLVGRETQYF TGTGCCAGCAGCTTATTGGTAGGGAGAGAGACCCAGTACTTC
- - TRBJ1-1 TRBV12-3/TRBV12-4 CASSLWANTEAFF TGTGCCAGCAGTTTGTGGGCTAACACTGAAGCTTTCTTT
- - TRBJ2-6 TRBV14 CASSQVRGAGDPLAGANVLTF TGTGCCAGCAGCCAAGTTCGAGGGGCAGGGGACCCCCTTGCTGGGGCCAACGTCCTGACTTTC
TRBD1 - TRBJ1-6 TRBV2 CASSQSGGPYNSPLHF TGTGCCAGCAGTCAATCAGGGGGACCATATAATTCACCCCTCCACTTT
- once TRBJ1-1 TRBV18 CASSPTGKKSSEAFF TGTGCCAGCTCACCGACAGGAAAAAAGTCCTCTGAAGCTTTCTTT
- - TRBJ2-3 TRBV7-7 CASGPSTDTQYF TGTGCCAGCGGGCCTTCCACAGATACGCAGTATTTT
- - TRBJ1-2 TRBV6-5 CASSLGGNYGYTF TGTGCCAGCTCCCTCGGGGGTAACTATGGCTACACCTTC
TRBD1 - TRBJ1-2 TRBV30 CAWQGQVYGYTF TGTGCCTGGCAGGGACAGGTCTATGGCTACACCTTC
- once TRBJ1-6 TRBV4-2 CASSQGSGYNSPLHF TGTGCCAGCAGCCAAGGGTCGGGATATAATTCACCCCTCCACTTT
TRBD1 - TRBJ1-1 TRBV10-3 CAINRDRSNTEAFF TGTGCCATCAACCGGGACAGGTCGAACACTGAAGCTTTCTTT
- - TRBJ2-5 TRBV21-1 CASSTGETQYF TGTGCCAGCAGCACGGGGGAGACCCAGTACTTC
TRBD2 - TRBJ2-1 TRBV7-2 CASSGGVYNEQFF TGTGCCAGCAGCGGGGGGGTCTACAATGAGCAGTTCTTC
- - TRBJ1-5 TRBV3-1/TRBV3-2 CASSHGGARPQHF TGTGCCAGCAGCCACGGGGGGGCTAGACCCCAGCATTTT
- - TRBJ1-4 TRBV30 CAWSLREKLFF TGTGCCTGGAGTCTGAGAGAAAAACTGTTTTTT
TRBD2 - TRBJ2-5 TRBV5-1 CASSLGTSRETQYF TGCGCCAGCAGCTTGGGGACTAGCAGGGAGACCCAGTACTTC
TRBD1 - TRBJ2-5 TRBV2 CASSPPRGRGRETQYF TGTGCCAGCAGTCCGCCGAGGGGCAGGGGGCGGGAGACCCAGTACTTC
TRBD1 few TRBJ1-1 TRBV7-2 CASSPRTGATEAFF TGTGCCAGCAGCCCGCGGACAGGGGCCACTGAAGCTTTCTTT
TRBD2 once TRBJ2-7 TRBV28 CASSLAGGLEQYF TGTGCCAGCAGCCTAGCGGGGGGGCTTGAGCAGTACTTC
- few TRBJ2-7 TRBV2 CASSVFRTYEQYF TGTGCCAGCAGTGTGTTCAGAACCTACGAGCAGTACTTC
- - TRBJ1-6 TRBV27 CASSPREAHSPLHF TGTGCCAGCAGTCCCCGGGAGGCCCATTCACCCCTCCACTTT
- - TRBJ1-3 TRBV11-2 CASSYLGSGNTIYF TGTGCCAGCAGCTACCTCGGTTCGGGAAACACCATATATTTT
- - TRBJ2-1 TRBV27 CASSPVLAGNEQFF TGTGCCAGCAGTCCGGTGCTAGCAGGCAATGAGCAGTTCTTC
- - TRBJ1-4 TRBV27 CASSPHLAEKLFF TGTGCCAGCAGTCCGCACCTGGCTGAAAAACTGTTTTTT
TRBD2 - TRBJ2-5 TRBV18 CASSPPSSGGETQYF TGTGCCAGCTCACCACCGAGTAGCGGGGGAGAGACCCAGTACTTC
TRBD1 - TRBJ1-2 TRBV10-3 CAISVTGVGYTF TGTGCCATCAGTGTTACAGGGGTAGGCTACACCTTC
TRBD2 - TRBJ2-1 TRBV5-1 CASSPALAGQTYNEQFF TGCGCCAGCAGCCCGGCCCTAGCGGGACAAACCTACAATGAGCAGTTCTTC
- - TRBJ1-2 TRBV5-1 CASSLDRARGGYTF TGCGCCAGCAGCTTGGATAGGGCCCGGGGTGGCTACACCTTC
- - TRBJ2-5 TRBV3-1/TRBV3-2 CASSQRGTWAQETQYF TGTGCCAGCAGCCAGAGGGGGACCTGGGCTCAAGAGACCCAGTACTTC
TRBD1 - TRBJ1-2 TRBV7-8 CASSRQGEGYTF TGTGCCAGCAGCAGGCAGGGGGAAGGCTACACCTTC
- - TRBJ1-5 TRBV7-6 CASSLSPSINQPQHF TGTGCCAGCAGCTTATCGCCGAGTATTAATCAGCCCCAGCATTTT
- - TRBJ1-2 TRBV19 CASSPQGSNYGYTF TGTGCCAGTAGTCCCCAGGGCTCAAACTATGGCTACACCTTC
- few TRBJ1-1 TRBV18 CASSLLQVGHKNTEAFF TGTGCCAGCTCACTCCTCCAAGTGGGCCACAAGAACACTGAAGCTTTCTTT
TRBD1 - TRBJ2-7 TRBV5-6 CASRLTGTGTYEQYF TGTGCCAGCAGATTAACCGGGACAGGGACCTACGAGCAGTACTTC
TRBD1 - TRBJ1-2 TRBV28 CASSGGQGAGGYTF TGTGCCAGCAGTGGAGGACAGGGGGCAGGTGGCTACACCTTC
- - TRBJ1-2 TRBV28 CASSPGGGLGYGYTF TGTGCCAGTTCCCCGGGGGGGGGACTCGGCTATGGCTACACCTTC
TRBD1 - TRBJ1-5 TRBV7-8 CASSLVRGPGNQPQHF TGTGCCAGCAGCTTAGTAAGGGGGCCAGGCAATCAGCCCCAGCATTTT
- - TRBJ1-4 TRBV6-5 CASSPGIQLQKLFF TGTGCCAGCAGTCCCGGGATCCAACTTCAAAAACTGTTTTTT
TRBD1 - TRBJ1-1 TRBV3-1/TRBV3-2 CASSPRDSNTEAFF TGTGCCAGCAGCCCGAGGGACAGCAACACTGAAGCTTTCTTT